What follows are 14 T cell receptor beta chains derived from one specimen sequenced in a study of blood T cells in healthy people across ages. The second PCR ran about 6 to 11 cycles with a sample-barcoded 5' primer and J-beta primers. TCRdb independently ran MiXCR on the 5' RACE reads; one entry per CDR3 protein. Here the sample spans approximately 850,000 distinct CDR3 sequences, 58% being singletons. Sequenced input: blood. These receptor sequences come from a man aged 30-40 years in good health.

The chain links TRBV20-1 to TRBJ2-3, with 9 bases matching TRBD2. Germline V gene lookup returns CDR1 DFQATT and CDR2 SNEGSKA (reference sequence). The CDR3 is made up of 13 amino acids. Trimming cost V 5 bases and J 3 bases; bases outside gene matches: 3. CDR3 nucleotide sequence: TGCAGTGCTTATACTAGCGGGACAGATACGCAGTATTTT. It is translated as CSAYTSGTDTQYF.

This clonotype was seen more than once but under ten times. The chain joins TRBV20-1 to TRBJ2-3; the D gene is possibly TRBD2 (5 bases). The V gene's germline CDR1 is DFQATT and CDR2 SNEGSKA (reference sequence). Trimming left V 3 bases short and J 0 bases short, with 10 bases between. CDR3 size: 14 residues. CDR3 in DNA: TGCAGTGCTAGCCAGCGGACTAGCACAGATACGCAGTATTTT. Encoded protein: CSASQRTSTDTQYF.

This rearrangement joins TRBV29-1 to TRBJ2-1; possibly TRBD2 for D (6 bases). Trimming pared 3 bases from V and 2 bases from J, leaving 11 bases between. Looked up from germline, CDR1 is SQVTM and CDR2 is ANQGSEA. This CDR3 is 14 amino acids long. CDR3 sequence: CSVDRGKTYNEQFF. The CDR3 DNA sequence: TGCAGCGTTGACCGCGGGAAGACCTACAATGAGCAGTTCTTC.

V is TRBV27 and J is TRBJ2-5; TRBD1 might be the D (5 bases). Germline V gene lookup returns CDR1 MNHEY and CDR2 SMNVEV (reference sequence). Trimming removed 7 bases from V and 11 bases from J, with 14 bases in between. The CDR3 runs to 11 residues. CDR3 DNA: TGTGCCAGCAAGGGGCTACGAGAGCAGTACTTC. Translated, it gives CASKGLREQYF.

This sequence joins TRBV15 and TRBJ2-1; a weak D match, TRBD2 (7 bases). V was clipped by 8 bases and J by 3 bases, with 23 bases between them. Germline assignment: CDR1 LNHNV and CDR2 YYDKDF (reference sequence). CDR3 length: 17 amino acids. The CDR3 is CATGGAGEKRNYNEQFF. The CDR3, as DNA: TGTGCCACCGGGGGGGCGGGAGAGAAAAGAAACTACAATGAGCAGTTCTTC.

The J gene is TRBJ1-1, the V gene TRBV28; D perhaps matches TRBD1 (5 bases). Between the trimmed V and J ends, which lost 7 bases and 8 bases, there was a span of 8 bases. Per germline, CDR1 MDHEN and CDR2 SYDVKM. CDR3 length: 10 amino acids. The CDR3 DNA is TGTGCCAGCATACGGGGCGAAGCTTTCTTT. Its protein product is CASIRGEAFF.

The chain combines TRBV9 with TRBJ2-4; the D is unclear. Germline lookup yields CDR1 SGDLS and CDR2 YYNGEE. With 0 bases removed from V and 5 bases from J, the gap between germline ends came to 9 bases. CDR3 size: 14 residues. Here the CDR3 DNA reads TGTGCCAGCAGCGTAGATATCAATGAAAACATTCAGTACTTC. Translated, it gives CASSVDINENIQYF.

This clonotype has only a few counts. This chain joins TRBV4-1 and TRBJ2-6; TRBD1 or TRBD2 may be the D gene (5 bases each). Trimming left V 4 bases short and J 0 bases short, with 10 bases between. The CDR3 runs to 16 residues. Germline CDR1 MGHRA, CDR2 YSYEKL. The chain's CDR3 is CASSRQGVSGANVLTF. The DNA for the CDR3 is TGCGCCAGCAGCCGCCAGGGAGTCTCTGGGGCCAACGTCCTGACTTTC.

This chain uses TRBV23-1 with TRBJ2-4; TRBD2 might be the D (5 bases). TRBV23-1 is given ORF status, its function remaining uncertain. The CDR3 runs 15 residues. Trimming left V 2 bases short and J 8 bases short, with 16 bases between. CDR3 in DNA: TGCGCCAGCAGTCAAATCCCCGGCTTGCGGGACATTCAGTACTTC. The encoded protein is CASSQIPGLRDIQYF.

The genes are TRBV28 and TRBJ2-7, with a tentative D call TRBD2 (5 bases). The DNA end favors TRBJ2-5, so the J call may be wrong. This CDR3 region has 16 residues. The germline V gene encodes CDR1 MDHEN and CDR2 SYDVKM. Here the CDR3 DNA reads TGTGCCAGCAATTACCTTAGGACCGAGGGTGAAGAGACCCAGTACTTC. Translated, it gives CASNYLRTEGEETQYF.

The chain has TRBV4-3 and TRBJ2-7; a weak D match, TRBD2 (6 bases). Germline CDR1 and CDR2: LGHNA and YSLEER. V dropped 4 bases and J dropped 3 bases, with 16 bases sitting between them. The CDR3 length is 15 residues. The CDR3 sequence is CASSPIAGGRYEQYF. DNA of the CDR3: TGCGCCAGCAGCCCCATTGCAGGAGGGCGCTACGAGCAGTACTTC.

This rearrangement joins TRBV28 to TRBJ2-3; D is undetermined. V was cut by 4 bases and J by 7 bases, with 9 bases left in between. Germline lookup yields CDR1 MDHEN and CDR2 SYDVKM. This CDR3 has 12 residues. The CDR3 DNA reads as TGTGCCAGCAGTTCATCCACCTATACGCAGTATTTT. Protein sequence: CASSSSTYTQYF.

In this sample, this clonotype turned up many times. The chain couples TRBV6-6 to TRBJ1-2; D unclear. The CDR3 has 14 residues. Deletions cut 5 bases from V and 6 bases from J, with 16 bases between. CDR1 and CDR2 (germline): MNHNY, SVGAGI (reference sequence). CDR3 loop: CASSNHGIDHGYTF. CDR3 nucleotide sequence: TGTGCCAGCAGTAACCACGGGATTGACCATGGCTACACCTTC.

The chain recombines TRBV20-1 with TRBJ2-4; the D gene could be TRBD1 or TRBD2 (6 bases each). There are 14 residues in the CDR3. V was pared by 3 bases and J by 2 bases, with 11 bases between. Germline values: CDR1 DFQATT, CDR2 SNEGSKA (reference sequence). CDR3 coding DNA: TGCAGTGCTAGGGAGGGGGGAACCAAAAACATTCAGTACTTC. This codes for CSAREGGTKNIQYF.